Following are 12 T cell receptor beta chains from one sample sequenced in a study of T cells in Graves' hyperthyroidism and ophthalmopathy. TCR beta CDR3 region amplification was performed from RNA transcripts. A set of HTBI primers served as the primers for a first-round RT-PCR of the TCR CDR3. One entry per CDR3 protein results from TCRdb running MiXCR on the multiplex PCR reads. The sample lists 300,000 to 400,000 distinct CDR3 sequences; 13% were seen once. Sequenced material: blood. These receptors were collected from a young woman with Graves' hyperthyroidism.

This clonotype was observed at least ten times. J is TRBJ2-7 and V is TRBV12-3 or TRBV12-4; D not certain. CDR3 length: 12 amino acids. V lost 5 bases and J 5 bases, leaving 10 bases between the germline ends. CDR3 in DNA: TGTGCCAGCAGTCCAAGGCGAGACGAGCAGTACTTC. It encodes CASSPRRDEQYF.

This clonotype was seen ten or more times. The chain couples TRBV12-3 or TRBV12-4 to TRBJ2-3; 10 positions match TRBD2. The CDR3 has 15 residues. V shed 4 bases and J 5 bases; nucleotides not matched to a gene: 6. The CDR3 loop is CASSSRAGGQDTQYF. CDR3 bases: TGTGCCAGCAGTTCCCGAGCGGGAGGGCAAGATACGCAGTATTTT.

This clonotype was detected many times. The chain links TRBV30 to TRBJ2-3, with 10 bases lining up with TRBD2. Germline V CDR1 and CDR2: GTSNPN, SVGIG (reference sequence). V lost 0 bases and J lost 6; bases outside the gene matches: 12. CDR3 length equals 17 residues. CDR3 in DNA: TGTGCCTGGAGTGTAGGGGATAGCGGGAGGAGACGGGATACGCAGTATTTT. As protein: CAWSVGDSGRRRDTQYF.

This clonotype turned up a few times. The chain employs TRBV18 and TRBJ1-1, with D perhaps matching TRBD1 (6 bases). Trimming pared 4 bases from V and 0 bases from J, leaving 12 bases between. The CDR3 has 15 residues. The germline V gene has CDR1 KGHSH and CDR2 LQKENI. The CDR3 region has the DNA TGTGCCAGCTCACTCTCAGGGGTCCTGAACACTGAAGCTTTCTTT. It codes for CASSLSGVLNTEAFF.

The sample holds many counts of this clonotype. The rearrangement joins TRBV10-3 to TRBJ2-1; 7 positions match TRBD2. Germline values: CDR1 ENHRY, CDR2 SYGVKD. The V gene end was trimmed by 8 bases and the J gene end by 2 bases; junction bases not matched to a gene: 3. CDR3 length: 13 amino acids. CDR3 sequence (DNA): TGTGCCATCTGGGAGGGGACCTACAATGAGCAGTTCTTC. Its translation: CAIWEGTYNEQFF.

The chain employs TRBV19 and TRBJ2-3; TRBD2 might be the D (6 bases). The CDR3 runs 16 residues. Germline V lookup: CDR1 LNHDA, CDR2 SQIVND (reference sequence). The V gene lost 6 bases and the J gene lost 6 bases, with 22 bases spanning the gap. CDR3 nucleotides: TGTGCCAGTAGATTCGGCCGGGACTCGGTGGGCGATACGCAGTATTTT. This translates into CASRFGRDSVGDTQYF.

This clonotype was recorded a few times. The chain carries TRBV15 and TRBJ1-5; D gene ambiguous. V gave up 5 bases and J gave up 0 bases, with 2 bases separating them. The CDR3 spans 12 residues. Germline CDR1 is LNHNV and CDR2 is YYDKDF (reference sequence). This CDR3 reads CATSYSNQPQHF. The DNA for the CDR3 is TGTGCCACCAGCTATAGCAATCAGCCCCAGCATTTT.

Ten or more counts support this clonotype. The rearrangement links TRBV3-1 to TRBJ2-1; D ambiguous. Germline CDR1 reads LGHDT; CDR2 reads YNNKEL (reference sequence). V lost 0 bases and J 4 bases, leaving 13 bases between the germline ends. The CDR3 contains 16 residues. The CDR3 loop is CASSQDKWANYNEQFF. The CDR3 DNA reads TGTGCCAGCAGCCAAGATAAGTGGGCTAATTACAATGAGCAGTTCTTC.

CDR3 DNA: TGTGCCAGCAGCCCGCCGGGTCCAGCCCGCACAGATACGCAGTATTTT. It translates to CASSPPGPARTDTQYF. V gene TRBV3-1 combines with J gene TRBJ2-3; no firm D call. Germline V gene data show CDR1 as LGHDT and CDR2 as YNNKEL (reference sequence). The CDR3 contains 16 residues. The germline V and J ends were trimmed by 4 bases and 1 base, with 15 bases remaining between them.

The chain joins TRBV6-1 to TRBJ1-5, with a possible D match to TRBD1 (5 bases). This CDR3 has 14 residues. Germline V gene data show CDR1 as MNHNS and CDR2 as SASEGT. Trimming left V 10 bases short and J 6 bases short, with 19 bases between. The CDR3 DNA follows: TGTGCCACAAACTTCGGACCAAGGGGTCAGCCCCAGCATTTT. It codes for CATNFGPRGQPQHF.

This clonotype was recorded at least ten times. The chain uses TRBV28 and TRBJ1-2; the D gene is possibly TRBD1 (5 bases). The CDR3 covers 16 residues. Trimming stripped 1 base from V and 0 bases from J, with 12 bases between. The V gene's germline CDR1 is MDHEN and CDR2 SYDVKM. CDR3 in amino acids: CASSLSGTASNYGYTF. In DNA, the CDR3 is TGTGCCAGCAGTTTATCCGGGACGGCTTCTAACTATGGCTACACCTTC.

This clonotype occurred many times. The chain combines TRBV28 with TRBJ1-1; D remains ambiguous. The V and J ends lost 1 base and 4 bases respectively, with 4 bases between them. The CDR3 spans 12 residues. Germline V gene sequence: CDR1 MDHEN, CDR2 SYDVKM. For the CDR3, the DNA is TGTGCCAGCAGTTTATTGGCCACTGAAGCTTTCTTT. Translating it yields CASSLLATEAFF.